The clone carrying this T cell receptor beta chain appeared a few times. The antigen is not known. Trimming took 2 bases from V and 4 from J, leaving 16 bases between them. The CDR3 spans 16 residues. Per germline, CDR1 MGHRA and CDR2 YSYEKL. This entry comes from a study of beta chain features in type 1 diabetes. Study conclusions and caveats: TCRB CDR3s from Type 1 diabetes patients were moderately but significantly shorter in all four CD4+ subsets. More deletions and fewer insertions at VDJ junctions were found in patients with type 1 diabetes.

There was one heparinised blood draw per donor, averaging about 120 mL. Expressed TCRB transcripts were sequenced, since all the RNA that had been isolated was reverse transcribed. Assay used: immunoSEQ multiplex PCR; TCRdb lists only in-frame clones, some missing. The data hold 120,000 or so clones, with around 16% observed a single time. Sequences were obtained from central memory CD4+ T cells from blood. This sequence originates from a man in his late teens or twenties with type 1 diabetes. The chain joins TRBV4-1 to TRBJ2-3; tentative D call: TRBD2 (5 bases). CDR3 in DNA: TGCGCCAGCAGCCAAACCCACGGGATGAGGTCAGATACGCAGTATTTT. This sequence encodes CASSQTHGMRSDTQYF.